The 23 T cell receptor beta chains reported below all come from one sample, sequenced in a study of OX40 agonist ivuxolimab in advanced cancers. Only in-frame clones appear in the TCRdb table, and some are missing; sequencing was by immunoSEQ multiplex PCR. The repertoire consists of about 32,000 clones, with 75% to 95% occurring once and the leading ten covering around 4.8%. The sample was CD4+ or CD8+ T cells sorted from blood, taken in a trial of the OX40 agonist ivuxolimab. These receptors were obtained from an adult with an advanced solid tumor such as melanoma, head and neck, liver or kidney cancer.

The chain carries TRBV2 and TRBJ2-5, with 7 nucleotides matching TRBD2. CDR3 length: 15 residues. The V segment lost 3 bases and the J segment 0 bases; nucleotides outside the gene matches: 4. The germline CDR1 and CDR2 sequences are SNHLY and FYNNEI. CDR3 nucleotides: TGTGCCAGCAGTGATCTAGCGGTTAACCAAGAGACCCAGTACTTC. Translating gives CASSDLAVNQETQYF.

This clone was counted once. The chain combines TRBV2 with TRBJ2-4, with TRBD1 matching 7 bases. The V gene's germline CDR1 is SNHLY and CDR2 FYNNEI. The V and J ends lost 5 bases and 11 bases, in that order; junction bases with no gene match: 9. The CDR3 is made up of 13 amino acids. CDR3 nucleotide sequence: TGTGCCAGCAGTAATTCCGGGACAGTGTTTCAGTACTTC. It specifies CASSNSGTVFQYF.

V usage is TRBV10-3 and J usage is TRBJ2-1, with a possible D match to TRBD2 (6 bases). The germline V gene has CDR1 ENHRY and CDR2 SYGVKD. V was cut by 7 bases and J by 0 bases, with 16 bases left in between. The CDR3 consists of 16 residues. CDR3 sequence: CAITGGESASYNEQFF. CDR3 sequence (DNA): TGTGCCATCACTGGAGGGGAAAGCGCCTCCTACAATGAGCAGTTCTTC.

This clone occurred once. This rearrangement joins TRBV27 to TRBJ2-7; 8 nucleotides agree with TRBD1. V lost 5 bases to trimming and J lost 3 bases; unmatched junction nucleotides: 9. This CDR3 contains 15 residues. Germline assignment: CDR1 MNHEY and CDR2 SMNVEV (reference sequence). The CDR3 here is CASSPYRTGIYEQYF. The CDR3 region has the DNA TGTGCCAGCAGTCCCTACAGGACAGGGATCTACGAGCAGTACTTC.

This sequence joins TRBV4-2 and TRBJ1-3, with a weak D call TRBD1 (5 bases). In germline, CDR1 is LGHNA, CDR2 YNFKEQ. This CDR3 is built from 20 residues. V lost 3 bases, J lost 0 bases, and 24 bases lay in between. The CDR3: CASSQLGIGDRLLSGNTIYF. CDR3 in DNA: TGTGCCAGCAGCCAGTTAGGAATTGGAGACAGACTTCTCTCTGGAAACACCATATATTTT.

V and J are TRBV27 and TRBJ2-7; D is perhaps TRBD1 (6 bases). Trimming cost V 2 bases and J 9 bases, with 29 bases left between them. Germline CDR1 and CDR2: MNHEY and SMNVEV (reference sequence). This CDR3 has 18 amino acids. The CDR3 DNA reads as TGTGCCAGCAGTTTAAGCGGTTGGGCCAGGACAGCCCTGAGTGGGCAGTACTTC. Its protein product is CASSLSGWARTALSGQYF.

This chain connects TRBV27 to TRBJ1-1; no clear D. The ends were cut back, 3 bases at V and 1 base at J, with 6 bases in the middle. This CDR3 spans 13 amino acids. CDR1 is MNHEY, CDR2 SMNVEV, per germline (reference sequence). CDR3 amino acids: CASSFSQNTEAFF. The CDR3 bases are TGTGCCAGCAGTTTCTCCCAGAACACTGAAGCTTTCTTT.

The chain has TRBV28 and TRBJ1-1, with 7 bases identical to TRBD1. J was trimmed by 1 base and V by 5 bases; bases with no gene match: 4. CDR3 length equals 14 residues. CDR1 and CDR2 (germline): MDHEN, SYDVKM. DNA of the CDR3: TGTGCCAGCAGTCCGGACAGGCCGAACACTGAAGCTTTCTTT. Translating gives CASSPDRPNTEAFF.

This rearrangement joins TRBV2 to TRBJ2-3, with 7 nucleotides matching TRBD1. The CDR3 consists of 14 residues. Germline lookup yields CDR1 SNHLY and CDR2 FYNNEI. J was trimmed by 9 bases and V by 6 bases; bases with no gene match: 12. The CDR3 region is CASRRGLGEKTQYF. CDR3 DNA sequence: TGTGCCAGCAGGAGGGGGCTTGGGGAGAAGACGCAGTATTTT.

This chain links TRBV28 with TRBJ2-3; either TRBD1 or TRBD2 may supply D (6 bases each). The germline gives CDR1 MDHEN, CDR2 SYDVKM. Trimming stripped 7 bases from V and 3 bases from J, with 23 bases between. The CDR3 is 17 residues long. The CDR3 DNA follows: TGTGCCAGCATCCCCGCGGGGTCAGGGGCAACTACAGATACGCAGTATTTT. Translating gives CASIPAGSGATTDTQYF.

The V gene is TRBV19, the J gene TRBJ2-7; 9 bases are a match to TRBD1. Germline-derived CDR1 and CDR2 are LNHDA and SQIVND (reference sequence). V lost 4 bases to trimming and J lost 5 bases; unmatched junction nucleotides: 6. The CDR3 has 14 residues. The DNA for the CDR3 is TGTGCCAGTAGTAAGGACAGGGGTTGGGACGAGCAGTACTTC. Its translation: CASSKDRGWDEQYF.

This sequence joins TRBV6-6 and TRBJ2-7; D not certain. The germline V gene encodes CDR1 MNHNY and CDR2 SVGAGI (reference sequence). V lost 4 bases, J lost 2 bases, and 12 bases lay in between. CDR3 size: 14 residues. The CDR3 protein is CASSSIAWPYEQYF. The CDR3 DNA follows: TGTGCCAGCAGTTCGATAGCCTGGCCCTACGAGCAGTACTTC.

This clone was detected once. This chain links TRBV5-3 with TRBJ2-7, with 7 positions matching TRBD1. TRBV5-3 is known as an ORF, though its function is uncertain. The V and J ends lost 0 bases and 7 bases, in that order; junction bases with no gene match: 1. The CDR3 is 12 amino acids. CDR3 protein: CARSLAGQEQYV. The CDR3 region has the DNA TGTGCCAGAAGCTTGGCGGGACAGGAGCAGTACGTC.

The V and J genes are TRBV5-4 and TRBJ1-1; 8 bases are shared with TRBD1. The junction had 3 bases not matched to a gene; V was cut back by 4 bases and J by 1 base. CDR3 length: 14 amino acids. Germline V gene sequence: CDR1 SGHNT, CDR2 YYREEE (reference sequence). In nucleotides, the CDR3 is TGTGCCAGCAGCCTGGGACAGGAGAACACTGAAGCTTTCTTT. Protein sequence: CASSLGQENTEAFF.

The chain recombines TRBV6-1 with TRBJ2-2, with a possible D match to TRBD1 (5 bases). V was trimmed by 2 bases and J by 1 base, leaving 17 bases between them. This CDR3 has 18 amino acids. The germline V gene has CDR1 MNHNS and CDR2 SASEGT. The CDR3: CASSENTIAGQNTGELFF. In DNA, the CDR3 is TGTGCCAGCAGTGAAAATACGATCGCAGGACAGAACACCGGGGAGCTGTTTTTT.

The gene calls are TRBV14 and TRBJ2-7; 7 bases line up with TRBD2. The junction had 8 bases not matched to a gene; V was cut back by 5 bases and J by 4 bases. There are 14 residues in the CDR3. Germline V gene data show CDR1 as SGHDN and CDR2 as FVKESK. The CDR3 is CASSAGEGRYEQYF. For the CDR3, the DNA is TGTGCCAGCAGCGCGGGGGAGGGGCGGTACGAGCAGTACTTC.

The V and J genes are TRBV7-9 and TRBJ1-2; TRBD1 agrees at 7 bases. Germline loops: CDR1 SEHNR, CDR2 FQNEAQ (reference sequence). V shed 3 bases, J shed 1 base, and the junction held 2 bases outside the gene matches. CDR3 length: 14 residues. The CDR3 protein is CASSFGQVNYGYTF. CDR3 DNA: TGTGCCAGCAGCTTTGGACAGGTTAACTATGGCTACACCTTC.

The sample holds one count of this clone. DNA of the CDR3: TGTGCCAGCAGTCAACAGGGGGCTAGCACTGAAGCTTTCTTT. Translation: CASSQQGASTEAFF. The chain joins TRBV6-5 to TRBJ1-1; 9 nucleotides agree with TRBD1. The CDR3 has 14 residues. The V gene's germline CDR1 is MNHEY and CDR2 SVGAGI. V trimming: 5 bases; J trimming: 4 bases; junction bases outside the gene matches: 5.

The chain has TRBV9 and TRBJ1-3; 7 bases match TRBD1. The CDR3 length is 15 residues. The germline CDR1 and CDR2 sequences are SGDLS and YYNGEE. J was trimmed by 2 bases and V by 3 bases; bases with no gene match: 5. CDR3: CASSGQGDAGNTIYF. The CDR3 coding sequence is TGTGCCAGCAGCGGGCAGGGGGATGCTGGAAACACCATATATTTT.

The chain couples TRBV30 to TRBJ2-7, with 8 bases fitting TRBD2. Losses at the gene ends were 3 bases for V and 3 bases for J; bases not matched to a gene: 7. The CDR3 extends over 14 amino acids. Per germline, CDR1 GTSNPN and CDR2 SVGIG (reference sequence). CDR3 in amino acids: CAWRPPGTSYEQYF. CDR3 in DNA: TGTGCCTGGAGGCCACCCGGGACTAGCTACGAGCAGTACTTC.

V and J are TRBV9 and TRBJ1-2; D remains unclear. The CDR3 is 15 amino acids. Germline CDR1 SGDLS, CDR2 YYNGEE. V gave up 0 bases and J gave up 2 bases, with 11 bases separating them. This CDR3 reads CASSVELDLNYGYTF. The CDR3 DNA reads TGTGCCAGCAGCGTAGAACTAGACCTAAACTATGGCTACACCTTC.

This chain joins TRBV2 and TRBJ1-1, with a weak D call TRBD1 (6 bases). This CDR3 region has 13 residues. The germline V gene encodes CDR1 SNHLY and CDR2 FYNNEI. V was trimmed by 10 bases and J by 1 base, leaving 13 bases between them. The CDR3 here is CATTQGWNTEAFF. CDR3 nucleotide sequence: TGTGCCACCACACAGGGTTGGAACACTGAAGCTTTCTTT.

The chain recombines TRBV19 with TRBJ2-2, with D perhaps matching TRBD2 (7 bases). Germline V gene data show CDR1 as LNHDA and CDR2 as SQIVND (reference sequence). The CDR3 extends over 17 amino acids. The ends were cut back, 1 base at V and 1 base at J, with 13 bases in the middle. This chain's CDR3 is CASSIAGGFLNTGELFF. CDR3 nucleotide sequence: TGTGCCAGTAGTATAGCGGGGGGCTTCTTGAACACCGGGGAGCTGTTTTTT.